These T cell receptor beta chains were read from a single sample in a study of shared clonotypes between healthy human individuals. The table came from immunoSEQ multiplex PCR; TCRdb's copy has only in-frame clones and leaves some out. The sample includes around 610,000 clones, around 96% of them seen just once. The material sequenced was naive CD8+ T cells sorted from blood. The receptor source for this set is a young woman in good health. CDR3s include the opening cysteine and the closing phenylalanine or tryptophan. The order of the fields is D gene, clone size, V gene, J gene, CDR3 DNA, CDR3 protein. The D gene is left open where the match is weak. Clone size appears in some rows only: once, few, many, or a class for an expanded clone.

-,-,TRBV5-6,TRBJ2-2,TGTGCCAGCAGCTTGGCCGCTTTATCGGCCGGGGAGCTGTTTTTT,CASSLAALSAGELFF
-,-,TRBV13,TRBJ2-5,TGTGCCAGCAGCTTAAGCGACAACCCGCCCTACCAAGAGACCCAGTACTTC,CASSLSDNPPYQETQYF
TRBD1,-,TRBV19,TRBJ1-3,TGTGCCAGCACAGACAGGGGCCGTGGAAACACCATATATTTT,CASTDRGRGNTIYF
TRBD2,once,TRBV2,TRBJ2-1,TGTGCCAGCATTAAAGCGGGAGTGGGGTACAATGAGCAGTTCTTC,CASIKAGVGYNEQFF
-,-,TRBV5-4,TRBJ1-3,TGTGCCAGCAGCTTGTCAGGGACTGGAAACACCATATATTTT,CASSLSGTGNTIYF
-,-,TRBV6-5,TRBJ2-3,TGTGCCAGCAGTCGGGGAGATACGCAGTATTTT,CASSRGDTQYF
TRBD1,-,TRBV7-7,TRBJ2-7,TGTGCCAGCAGCTTACGCCAGGGGGCTTACGAGCAGTACTTC,CASSLRQGAYEQYF
TRBD1,-,TRBV27,TRBJ2-3,TGTGCCAGCAGTTACGGACAGGGGATTCGAACAGATACGCAGTATTTT,CASSYGQGIRTDTQYF
-,-,TRBV11-2,TRBJ2-1,TGTGCCAGCAGCTTAGTGTCTTTGGGTAATGAGCAGTTCTTC,CASSLVSLGNEQFF
TRBD1,-,TRBV28,TRBJ1-2,TGTGCCAGCAGTTTAGGTCAGGGGGAAGGGGATGGCTACACCTTC,CASSLGQGEGDGYTF
-,-,TRBV5-1,TRBJ2-1,TGCGCCAGCAGCTTGAAGGAGGGGTCCTACAATGAGCAGTTCTTC,CASSLKEGSYNEQFF
-,once,TRBV6-1,TRBJ2-1,TGTGCCAGCAAAGCCAGACAGCCTACCTACAATGAGCAGTTCTTC,CASKARQPTYNEQFF
-,-,TRBV28,TRBJ2-1,TGTGCCACCCAGGTTGGGCTAGGGGGCAATGAGCAGTTCTTC,CATQVGLGGNEQFF
-,-,TRBV25-1,TRBJ2-1,TGTGCCAGCAGTGAACACTACAATGAGCAGTTCTTC,CASSEHYNEQFF
-,-,TRBV13,TRBJ2-7,TGTGCCAGCAGCTTTTCACAGGCCTACGAGCAGTACTTC,CASSFSQAYEQYF
-,-,TRBV19,TRBJ2-1,TGTGCCAGTAGTATATCTCGGAATGAGCAGTTCTTC,CASSISRNEQFF
TRBD2,-,TRBV5-4,TRBJ2-7,TGTGCCAGCAGCTGGGGACTAGCCTACGAGCAGTACTTC,CASSWGLAYEQYF
-,once,TRBV7-9,TRBJ2-6,TGTGCCAGCCAATTTGGGGCCAACGTCCTGACTTTC,CASQFGANVLTF
-,-,TRBV4-1,TRBJ2-2,TGCGCCAGCAGCCAAGTTGGCGCTTCTGGGGAGCTGTTTTTT,CASSQVGASGELFF
-,-,TRBV13,TRBJ2-3,TGTGCCAGCCGCTGGCAGGGGATATCCACAGATACGCAGTATTTT,CASRWQGISTDTQYF
TRBD1,once,TRBV27,TRBJ1-5,TGTGCCAGCAGGACACAGGGGGTACATCAGCCCCAGCATTTT,CASRTQGVHQPQHF
-,-,TRBV19,TRBJ1-5,TGTGCCAGTACCGCGGACAGTCCTACCAATCAGCCCCAGCATTTT,CASTADSPTNQPQHF
TRBD1,-,TRBV5-4,TRBJ2-7,TGTGCCAGCAGCTCTGGACAGGGACTTTACTCCTACGAGCAGTACTTC,CASSSGQGLYSYEQYF
-,-,TRBV6-6,TRBJ2-2,TGTGCCAGCGATAATAGCGGGAACACCGGGGAGCTGTTTTTT,CASDNSGNTGELFF
-,-,TRBV28,TRBJ2-7,TGTGCCAGCTGCCAGTCATATCGCGAGCAGTACTTC,CASCQSYREQYF
-,-,TRBV27,TRBJ1-1,TGTGCCAGCAGTCCCGGAGTAGGCACTGAAGCTTTCTTT,CASSPGVGTEAFF
-,-,TRBV28,TRBJ1-5,TGTGCCAGCAGCATAGGAGGAAATAGCAATCAGCCCCAGCATTTT,CASSIGGNSNQPQHF
TRBD2,-,TRBV6-1,TRBJ2-7,TGTGCCAGCAGTGATTCCGGGACTACCACCTACGAGCAGTACTTC,CASSDSGTTTYEQYF
-,-,TRBV28,TRBJ1-1,TGTGCCAGCAGTTCGCTATTCGGGGGGTGGGGACACACTGAAGCTTTCTTT,CASSSLFGGWGHTEAFF
-,-,TRBV7-9,TRBJ2-7,TGTGCCAGCAGCTTAGGTTGGCGGGGAGACTACGAGCAGTACTTC,CASSLGWRGDYEQYF
-,-,TRBV28,TRBJ1-1,TGTGCCAGCAGTTCGGTGGGAGAAACTGAAGCTTTCTTT,CASSSVGETEAFF
-,-,TRBV30,TRBJ2-7,TGTGCCTGGAGCCTACCCCAGGAATCCTACGAGCAGTACTTC,CAWSLPQESYEQYF
TRBD2,-,TRBV5-4,TRBJ2-2,TGTGCCAGCAGCTTAGGACTAGCAGATGCTAACACCGGGGAGCTGTTTTTT,CASSLGLADANTGELFF
TRBD2,-,TRBV6-1,TRBJ2-7,TGTGCCAGCAGTGAATATATGGCTAGCGGGAGTTACGAGCAGTACTTC,CASSEYMASGSYEQYF
TRBD1,-,TRBV6-1,TRBJ2-7,TGTGCCAGCAGTGAGGGACAGATAAACGAGCAGTACTTC,CASSEGQINEQYF